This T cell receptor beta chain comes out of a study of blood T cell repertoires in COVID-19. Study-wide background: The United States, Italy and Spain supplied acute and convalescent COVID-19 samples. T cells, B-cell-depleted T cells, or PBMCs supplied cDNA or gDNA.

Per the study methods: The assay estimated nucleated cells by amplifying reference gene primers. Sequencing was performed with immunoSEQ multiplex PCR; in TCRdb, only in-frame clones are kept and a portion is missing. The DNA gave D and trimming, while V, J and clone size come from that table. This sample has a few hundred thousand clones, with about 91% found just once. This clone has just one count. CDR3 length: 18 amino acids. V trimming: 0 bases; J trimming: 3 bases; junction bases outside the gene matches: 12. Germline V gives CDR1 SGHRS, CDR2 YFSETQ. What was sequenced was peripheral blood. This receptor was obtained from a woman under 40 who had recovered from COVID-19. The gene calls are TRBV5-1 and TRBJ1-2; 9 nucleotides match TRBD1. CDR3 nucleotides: TGCGCCAGCAGCTTGGCTAAACAGGGGGCCGCCCGAGACTATGGCTACACCTTC. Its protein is CASSLAKQGAARDYGYTF.